This T cell receptor beta chain comes out of a study of neurological immune-mediated disorders (dated by TCRdb to between 2019 and 2020). For the study in its entirety: Among the roughly 34 multiple sclerosis patients, relapsing-remitting MS was present in some 30 and secondary progressive MS was present in 3. The cohort included 60 to 70 subjects: about 15 with HAM/TSP, approximately 34 with multiple sclerosis, and 20 healthy controls. Using UMI-based sequencing, the study compared peripheral blood TCR-beta repertoires from patients with HTLV-I-associated myelopathy (HAM/TSP), patients with multiple sclerosis, and healthy controls. Longitudinal HAM/TSP and healthy donors were sampled at 3 time-points each (about 3-40 month intervals). Longitudinal samples, technical triplicates and paired sorted CD4+ and CD8+ T-cell subsets, alongside PBMC samples, were included among the roughly 110 TCR-beta libraries. Overall study results and their limits: TCR clonal expansion was highest in HAM/TSP patients and lowest in MS patients, with MS patients falling below even healthy controls. The MS cluster was not associated with any clinical or MRI features, and the authors stated that larger cohorts are needed. In phylogenetic analysis, the repertoires of 18 of 34 MS patients grouped into a cluster of related CDR3 sequences, which suggests a possible signature at the repertoire level. No identical CDR3 amino acid sequences were shared among expanded clones across subjects, suggesting private TCR-beta repertoires in all groups.

cDNA was synthesized by template-switch 5'RACE using a primer carrying a 10-nucleotide random unique molecular identifier by which each TCR transcript was tagged. Every sequencing run covered 15-18 subjects and yielded more than 160 million TCR-beta sequences. The RNeasy kit was used to extract total RNA. The KAPA Real-time Library Amplification kit was used to amplify TCR-beta VDJ regions with primers targeting the TCR constant region and the 5'RACE anchor. A first PCR added sample indexes and Illumina adaptors, after which a second PCR increased the library yield. The roughly 650 bp TCR product was size-selected on a 2% E-gel SizeSelection system after Ampure bead purification. Before pooling, libraries had their quality checked on a Bioanalyzer, their concentration measured with Qubit, and their quantity determined with the Kapa Library Quantification kit. An Illumina HiSeq 2500 sequenced the libraries paired-end 2 x 150 bp. To increase sequence diversity, about 24-32% phiX was spiked into each library pool. Per the authors' processing: The UMI-based MiGEC pipeline processed quality-filtered reads and removed over 80% of raw TCR sequences during error correction. IMGT germline references were used for aligning VDJ genes, and each clonotype was defined as a unique CDR3 amino acid sequence together with its V-J genes. Clonal expansion, Shannon diversity and CDR3 relatedness were evaluated with VDJtools (CalcPairwiseDistances, ClusterSamples), while phylogenetic trees were built in CLCbio workbench. Using coefficient-of-variation modelling across technical triplicates, the study counted a clone as expanded if it had at least 8 unique UMIs. TCRdb took the public reads, trimmed them with fastp at Q25, ran MiXCR for clone calling and kept in-frame beta chains. For every CDR3 protein sequence, its rows merge into one entry that carries the most common genes and DNA. TCRdb, not the original authors, processed these V and J calls. For this sample the table gives 65,000 to 95,000 distinct CDR3 sequences, of which approximately 6% were detected only once. 7.9% of the sample lies in the top ten.

Many counts were recorded for this clonotype. The antigen this receptor binds is unknown. No qualities accompany the bases; no much larger clone lies one base away. The intended sense of this specimen's time point label: longitudinal time-point 2. For unsorted PBMC libraries, 2 million PBMCs were used after storage in RNAlater at -80 degrees C until RNA extraction. The multiple sclerosis patients were enrolled in a US clinical protocol that used magnetic resonance imaging to evaluate disease progression. Peripheral blood underwent Ficoll-Hypaque density gradient centrifugation to isolate PBMCs, which were then cryopreserved in liquid nitrogen. The receptor was derived from an older woman with multiple sclerosis. The sequencing sample was made of PBMCs.

The DNA reads as follows: TGTGCCAGCAGAGCCCCAAGTGAGATCTATGGCTACACCTTC. This gives the protein CASRAPSEIYGYTF. The chain is made from TRBV6-6 and TRBJ1-2, with the D gene not clear enough to name. The junction carries 15 bases between V and J, which are trimmed by 6 bases and 4 bases respectively. Measured from the cysteine to the phenylalanine, the CDR3 is 14 residues long. Only the CDR3 DNA stays, 42 bases, in frame from base 1. CDR1 and CDR2 are read off the germline V gene (reference sequence) as MNHNY and SVGAGI.